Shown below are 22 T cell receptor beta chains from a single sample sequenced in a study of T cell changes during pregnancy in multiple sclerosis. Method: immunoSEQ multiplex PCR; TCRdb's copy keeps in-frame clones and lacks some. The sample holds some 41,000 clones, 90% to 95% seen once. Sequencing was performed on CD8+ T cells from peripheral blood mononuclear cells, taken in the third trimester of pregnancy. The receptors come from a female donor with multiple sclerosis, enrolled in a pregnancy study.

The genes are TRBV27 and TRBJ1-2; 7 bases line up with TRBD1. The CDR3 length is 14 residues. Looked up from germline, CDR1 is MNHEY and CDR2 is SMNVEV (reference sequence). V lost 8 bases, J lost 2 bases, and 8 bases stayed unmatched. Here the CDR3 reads CASPRGRRNYGYTF. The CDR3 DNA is TGTGCCAGCCCTAGGGGGCGGAGAAACTATGGCTACACCTTC.

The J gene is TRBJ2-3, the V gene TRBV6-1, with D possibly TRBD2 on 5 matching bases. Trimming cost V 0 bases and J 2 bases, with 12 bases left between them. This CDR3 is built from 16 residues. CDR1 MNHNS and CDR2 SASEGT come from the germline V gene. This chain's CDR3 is CASSEALLENTDTQYF. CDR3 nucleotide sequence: TGTGCCAGCAGTGAAGCCCTACTAGAAAACACAGATACGCAGTATTTT.

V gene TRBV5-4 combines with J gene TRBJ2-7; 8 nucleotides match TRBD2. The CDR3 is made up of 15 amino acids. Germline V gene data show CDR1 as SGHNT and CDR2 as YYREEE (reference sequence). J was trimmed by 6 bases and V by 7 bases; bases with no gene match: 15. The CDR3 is CASSKHGRAPFEQYF. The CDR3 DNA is TGTGCCAGCTCGAAACACGGGAGGGCCCCTTTCGAGCAGTACTTC.

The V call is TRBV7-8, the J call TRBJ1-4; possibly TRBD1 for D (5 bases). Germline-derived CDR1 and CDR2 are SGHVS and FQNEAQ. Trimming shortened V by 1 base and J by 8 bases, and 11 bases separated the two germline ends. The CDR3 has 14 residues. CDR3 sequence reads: CASSLEGTSEKLFF. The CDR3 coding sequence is TGTGCCAGCAGCTTAGAGGGGACTAGCGAAAAACTGTTTTTT.

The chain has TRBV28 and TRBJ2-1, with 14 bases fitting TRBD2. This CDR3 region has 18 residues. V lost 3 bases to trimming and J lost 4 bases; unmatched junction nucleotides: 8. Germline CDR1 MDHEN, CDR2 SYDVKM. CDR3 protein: CASSLTSGRAFGYNEQFF. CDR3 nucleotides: TGTGCCAGCAGTTTGACTAGCGGGAGGGCCTTCGGATACAATGAGCAGTTCTTC.

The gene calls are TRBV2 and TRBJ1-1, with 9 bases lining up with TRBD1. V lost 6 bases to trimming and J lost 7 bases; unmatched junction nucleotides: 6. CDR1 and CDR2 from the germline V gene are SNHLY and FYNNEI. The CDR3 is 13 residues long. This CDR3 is CASRAGQGGEAFF. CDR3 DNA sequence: TGTGCCAGCAGGGCGGGACAGGGCGGTGAAGCTTTCTTT.

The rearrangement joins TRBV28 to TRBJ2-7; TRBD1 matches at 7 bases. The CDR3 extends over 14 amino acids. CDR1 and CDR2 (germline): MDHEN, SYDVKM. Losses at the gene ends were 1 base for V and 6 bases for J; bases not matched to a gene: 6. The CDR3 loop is CASSLLTGSSEQYF. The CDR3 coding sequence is TGTGCCAGCAGTTTATTGACAGGGAGCTCCGAGCAGTACTTC.

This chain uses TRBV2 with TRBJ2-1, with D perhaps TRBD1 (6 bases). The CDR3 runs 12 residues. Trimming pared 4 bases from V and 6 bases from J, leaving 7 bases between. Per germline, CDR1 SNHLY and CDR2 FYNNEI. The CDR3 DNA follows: TGTGCCAGCAGTGTACAGGGCAATGAGCAGTTCTTC. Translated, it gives CASSVQGNEQFF.

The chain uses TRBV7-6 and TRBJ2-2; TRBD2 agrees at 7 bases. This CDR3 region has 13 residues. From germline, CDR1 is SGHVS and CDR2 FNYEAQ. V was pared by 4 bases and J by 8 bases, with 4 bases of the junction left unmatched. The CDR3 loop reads CASSSGEGGELFF. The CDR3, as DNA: TGTGCCAGCAGCTCCGGGGAGGGAGGGGAGCTGTTTTTT.

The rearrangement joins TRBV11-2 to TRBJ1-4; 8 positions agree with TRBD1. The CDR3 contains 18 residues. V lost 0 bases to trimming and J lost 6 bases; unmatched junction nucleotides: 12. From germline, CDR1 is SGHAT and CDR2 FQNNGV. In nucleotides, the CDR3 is TGTGCCAGCAGCTTAGAACCCGGGACAGGAGGTTTCGATGAAAAACTGTTTTTT. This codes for CASSLEPGTGGFDEKLFF.

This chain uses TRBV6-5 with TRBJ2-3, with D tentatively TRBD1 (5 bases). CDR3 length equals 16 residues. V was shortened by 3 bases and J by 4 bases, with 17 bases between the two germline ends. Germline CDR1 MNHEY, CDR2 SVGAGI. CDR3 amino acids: CASSYETVPRADTQYF. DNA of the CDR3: TGTGCCAGCAGTTATGAGACAGTACCTAGGGCAGATACGCAGTATTTT.

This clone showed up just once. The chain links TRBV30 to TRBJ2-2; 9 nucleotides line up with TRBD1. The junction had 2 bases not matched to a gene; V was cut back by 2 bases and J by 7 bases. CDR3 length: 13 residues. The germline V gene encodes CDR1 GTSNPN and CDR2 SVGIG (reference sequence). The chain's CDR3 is CAWSTTGGGELFF. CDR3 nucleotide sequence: TGTGCCTGGAGTACGACAGGGGGCGGGGAGCTGTTTTTT.

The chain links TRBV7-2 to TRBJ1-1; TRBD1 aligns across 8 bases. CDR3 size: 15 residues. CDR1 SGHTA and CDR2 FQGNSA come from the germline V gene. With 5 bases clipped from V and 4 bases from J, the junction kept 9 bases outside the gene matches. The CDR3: CASSITGQGGTEAFF. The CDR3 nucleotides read TGTGCCAGCAGCATAACCGGACAGGGAGGCACTGAAGCTTTCTTT.

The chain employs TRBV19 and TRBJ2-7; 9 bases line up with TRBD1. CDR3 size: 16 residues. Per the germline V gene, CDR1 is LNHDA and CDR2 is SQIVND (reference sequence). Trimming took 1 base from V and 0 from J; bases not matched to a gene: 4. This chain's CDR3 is CASSIGWTGVSYEQYF. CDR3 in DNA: TGTGCCAGTAGTATAGGCTGGACAGGGGTCTCCTACGAGCAGTACTTC.

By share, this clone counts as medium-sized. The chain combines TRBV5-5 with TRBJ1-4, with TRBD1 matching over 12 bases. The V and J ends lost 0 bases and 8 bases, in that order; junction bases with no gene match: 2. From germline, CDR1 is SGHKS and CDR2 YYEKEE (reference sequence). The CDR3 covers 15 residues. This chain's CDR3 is CASSLEGTGGEKLFF. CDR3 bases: TGTGCCAGCAGCTTGGAGGGGACAGGGGGCGAAAAACTGTTTTTT.

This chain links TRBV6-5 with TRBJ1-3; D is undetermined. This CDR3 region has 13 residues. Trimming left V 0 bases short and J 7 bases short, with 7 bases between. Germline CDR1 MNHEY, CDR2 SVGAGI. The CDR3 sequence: CASSYSRENTIYF. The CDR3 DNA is TGTGCCAGCAGTTACTCGAGGGAGAACACCATATATTTT.

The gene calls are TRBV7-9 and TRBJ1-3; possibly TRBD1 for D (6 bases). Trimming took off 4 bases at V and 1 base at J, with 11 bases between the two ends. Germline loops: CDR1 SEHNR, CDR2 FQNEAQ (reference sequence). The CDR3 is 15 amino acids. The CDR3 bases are TGTGCCAGCAGCTCCACAGGGACGTCTGGAAACACCATATATTTT. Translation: CASSSTGTSGNTIYF.

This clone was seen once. CDR3 residues: CASSPRRGGGKGGYTF. The CDR3 DNA sequence: TGTGCCAGCAGTCCCAGACGGGGTGGGGGCAAGGGAGGCTACACCTTC. The chain recombines TRBV27 with TRBJ1-2, with D tentatively TRBD1 (6 bases). From germline, CDR1 is MNHEY and CDR2 SMNVEV (reference sequence). Trimming cost V 5 bases and J 8 bases, with 24 bases left between them. The CDR3 loop spans 16 amino acids.

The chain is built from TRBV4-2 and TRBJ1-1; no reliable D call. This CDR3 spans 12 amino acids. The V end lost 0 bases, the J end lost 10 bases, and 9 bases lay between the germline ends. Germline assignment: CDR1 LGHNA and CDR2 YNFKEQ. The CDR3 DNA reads TGTGCCAGCAGCCAAGACAGTTCACCAGCTTTCTTT. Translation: CASSQDSSPAFF.

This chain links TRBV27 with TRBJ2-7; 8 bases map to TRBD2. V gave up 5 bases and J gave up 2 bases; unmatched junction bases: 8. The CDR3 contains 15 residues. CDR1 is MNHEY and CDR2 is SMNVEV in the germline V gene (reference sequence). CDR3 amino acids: CASSATSGLPYEQYF. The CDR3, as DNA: TGTGCCAGCAGTGCTACTAGCGGATTACCCTACGAGCAGTACTTC.

This chain's CDR3 is CASSPPATGGDTQYF. CDR3 bases: TGCGCCAGCAGCCCGCCCGCGACAGGAGGTGATACGCAGTATTTT. J is TRBJ2-3 and V is TRBV4-1; D is possibly TRBD1 (6 bases). Germline V gene lookup returns CDR1 MGHRA and CDR2 YSYEKL. CDR3 length: 15 residues. The V and J ends lost 4 bases and 6 bases respectively, with 17 bases between them.

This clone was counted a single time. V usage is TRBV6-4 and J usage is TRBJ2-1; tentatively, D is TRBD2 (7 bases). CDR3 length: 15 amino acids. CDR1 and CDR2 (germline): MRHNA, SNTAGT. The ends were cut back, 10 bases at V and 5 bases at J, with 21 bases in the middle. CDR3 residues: CATSSGGGGNNEQFF. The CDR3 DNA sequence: TGTGCCACCTCGTCGGGGGGCGGGGGCAACAATGAGCAGTTCTTC.